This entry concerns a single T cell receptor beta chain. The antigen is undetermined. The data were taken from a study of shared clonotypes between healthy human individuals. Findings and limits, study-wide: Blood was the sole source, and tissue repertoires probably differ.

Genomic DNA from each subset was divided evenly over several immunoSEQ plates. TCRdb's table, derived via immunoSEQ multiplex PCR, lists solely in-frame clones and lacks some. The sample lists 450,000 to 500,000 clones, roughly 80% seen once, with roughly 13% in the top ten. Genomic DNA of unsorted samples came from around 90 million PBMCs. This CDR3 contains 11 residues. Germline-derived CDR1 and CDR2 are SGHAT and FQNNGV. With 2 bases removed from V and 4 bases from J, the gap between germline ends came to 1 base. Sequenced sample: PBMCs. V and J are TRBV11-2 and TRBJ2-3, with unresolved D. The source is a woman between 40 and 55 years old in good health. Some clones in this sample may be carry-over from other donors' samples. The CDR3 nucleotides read TGTGCCAGCAGCTTATCAGATACGCAGTATTTT. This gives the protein CASSLSDTQYF.